A selection of T cell receptor beta chains follows, all from one sample in a study of beta chain features in type 1 diabetes. TCRdb's copy holds only in-frame clones and misses some; the assay was immunoSEQ multiplex PCR. The table includes 250,000 to 300,000 clones, about 23% detected once. The specimen sequenced was naive CD4+ T cells from blood. All receptors come from a woman between 25 and 40 years old with type 1 diabetes. Both conserved end residues are trimmed from each CDR3. A D gene is named only where the DNA matches it firmly.

D gene	V gene	J gene	CDR3 protein
.	TRBV7-2	TRBJ2-1	ASSQYSGEQF
TRBD2	TRBV30	TRBJ2-1	AWSPRGSGSRNEQF
.	TRBV6-5	TRBJ2-2	ASSIQGVPTGELF
.	TRBV4-2	TRBJ2-3	ASSQDGTPYSTDTQY
.	TRBV7-2	TRBJ2-7	ASSLLHRDYEQY
.	TRBV11-1	TRBJ2-7	ASSIGQTYEQY
.	TRBV15	TRBJ2-7	ATSRDITYEQY
TRBD1	TRBV18	TRBJ2-7	ASSPGQDLKQY
TRBD2	TRBV30	TRBJ2-1	AWSGSGSWEQF
TRBD1	TRBV29-1	TRBJ1-5	SVGRGLNQPQH
.	TRBV25-1	TRBJ2-4	ASSESGHLGNIQY
.	TRBV30	TRBJ2-1	AWSRRSRNEQF
TRBD2	TRBV4-1	TRBJ2-1	ASSQGRLAGEGVRF
.	TRBV2	TRBJ2-7	ASSAQLTGSYEQY
TRBD1	TRBV6-5	TRBJ2-3	ASSRTGHADTQY
.	TRBV6-6	TRBJ1-2	ASSITGKPNYGYT
TRBD1	TRBV30	TRBJ1-1	AWRMPGGTEAF
.	TRBV4-2	TRBJ2-7	ASSPPGQSYEQY
.	TRBV29-1	TRBJ2-7	SVAGVRAYEQY
.	TRBV6-6	TRBJ2-5	ASRSQETQY
.	TRBV5-6	TRBJ1-2	ASSSGGAPYYGYT
.	TRBV7-3	TRBJ2-1	ASSSGKGLLGNEQF
TRBD1	TRBV19	TRBJ2-2	ASSLHGQGNTGELF
.	TRBV6-6	TRBJ1-5	ASSYGQPLSNQPQH
.	TRBV18	TRBJ2-3	ASSPIESADTQY
.	TRBV5-6	TRBJ2-7	ASSLSEEQY
.	TRBV2	TRBJ2-7	ASSWAQNYEQY
TRBD1	TRBV28	TRBJ2-7	ASRPGQGSGEQY
TRBD1	TRBV5-6	TRBJ2-4	ASSLGTGNIQY
.	TRBV5-1	TRBJ1-1	ASSSQGTEAF
TRBD1	TRBV5-4	TRBJ2-1	ASSLRDRVYNEQF
TRBD2	TRBV15	TRBJ2-7	ATSRRPGLAGENEAEQY
.	TRBV28	TRBJ2-7	ASSPHYKQY
TRBD2	TRBV4-1	TRBJ2-1	ASSQEYLAGGNEQF
.	TRBV19	TRBJ2-3	ASSLPSTDTQY
TRBD1	TRBV25-1	TRBJ1-1	ASSEYQGARAF
.	TRBV7-2	TRBJ2-7	ASSFQSGGTDEQY
TRBD1	TRBV29-1	TRBJ2-3	STGTGYTDTQY
TRBD1	TRBV29-1	TRBJ2-4	SVEDWGGQGGIQY
TRBD1	TRBV30	TRBJ1-5	AWSISAGGLQPQH
.	TRBV5-4	TRBJ1-2	ASSLGQSNYGYT
TRBD1	TRBV11-3	TRBJ1-1	ASQGANTEAF
.	TRBV2	TRBJ2-1	ASVTLPYNEQF
TRBD1	TRBV5-4	TRBJ2-3	ASSPGTGGRGSTDTQY
.	TRBV30	TRBJ1-1	AWSVGGETEAF
TRBD2	TRBV4-1	TRBJ2-3	ASSQGNGREVTDTQY
.	TRBV30	TRBJ2-1	AWDRRYNEQF
TRBD2	TRBV30	TRBJ2-5	AWNAGGQETQY
.	TRBV5-1	TRBJ1-1	ASRSGPMNTEAF
.	TRBV18	TRBJ2-4	ASSPRGTGLGNIQY